Sequencing of this T cell receptor beta chain was carried out in a study of blood T cell repertoires in COVID-19. About the study: The samples span acute and convalescent COVID-19 from the United States, Italy and Spain.

Per the authors' pipeline: It was from reference gene primer amplification that nucleated cell counts were estimated. Profiled with immunoSEQ multiplex PCR; TCRdb holds only in-frame clones, not every one. D and trimming come from the DNA, and the V and J calls and clone size come from that table. The table lists under 350,000 clones, about 86% of them singletons. Germline V gene sequence: CDR1 SGHRS, CDR2 YFSETQ. This CDR3 spans 14 amino acids. V was shortened by 0 bases and J by 0 bases, with 6 bases between the two germline ends. The material sequenced was peripheral blood. This receptor was taken from a man younger than 30 with active or convalescent COVID-19. The V and J genes are TRBV5-1 and TRBJ1-1; no definite D call. The CDR3, as DNA: TGCGCCAGCAGCTTGGAACAGTTGAACACTGAAGCTTTCTTT. Protein product: CASSLEQLNTEAFF.